This paragraph covers one TCR beta chain sequence. The entry originates in a study of blood T cell repertoires in COVID-19. The germline CDR1 and CDR2 sequences are MDHEN and SYDVKM. This CDR3 has 14 amino acids. The V gene lost 4 bases and the J gene lost 9 bases, with 18 bases spanning the gap. Clones were sequenced by immunoSEQ multiplex PCR, and TCRdb holds only the in-frame ones, with some missing. The sample holds some 150,000 clones, under 90% seen once. This rearrangement joins TRBV28 to TRBJ2-5, with D perhaps matching TRBD2 (5 bases). The sequencing input was peripheral blood. This receptor was taken from a woman in her seventies with COVID-19, enrolled during active disease. CDR3 residues: CASSSGGPTGPQYF. The CDR3, as DNA: TGTGCCAGCAGTTCTGGCGGGCCGACCGGGCCCCAGTACTTC.